The rows below give T cell receptor beta chains drawn from one sample of a study of blood T cells in healthy people across ages. In TCRdb, the 5' RACE reads were re-called with MiXCR into one record per CDR3 protein. Of 1.5 million to 2 million distinct CDR3 sequences detected, about 50% appear once; the ten largest clones hold over 2%. The specimen sequenced was blood. These receptors were collected from a woman in her thirties or forties in good health. CDR3s leave out the opening cysteine and the closing phenylalanine or tryptophan. Each record gives: V gene, clone size, J gene, CDR3 protein. The listing skips clone size in some rows; elsewhere it reads once, few, many or a size class.

v_call: TRBV6-4; clone_size: .; j_call: TRBJ2-1; cdr3_aa: ASSKLAGGPREQF
v_call: TRBV29-1; clone_size: few; j_call: TRBJ2-7; cdr3_aa: SVDPGAGWEQY
v_call: TRBV4-2; clone_size: .; j_call: TRBJ2-7; cdr3_aa: ASSQDSTAESSYEQY
v_call: TRBV7-8; clone_size: .; j_call: TRBJ1-1; cdr3_aa: ASSIDRGVNTEAF
v_call: TRBV3-1; clone_size: .; j_call: TRBJ2-1; cdr3_aa: ASSQGLRGGVTHQF
v_call: TRBV7-2; clone_size: .; j_call: TRBJ1-1; cdr3_aa: ASSLGRTDEAF
v_call: TRBV5-1; clone_size: few; j_call: TRBJ2-7; cdr3_aa: ASSFRTGATYEQY
v_call: TRBV15; clone_size: few; j_call: TRBJ2-3; cdr3_aa: ATSRDPGADTQY
v_call: TRBV10-1; clone_size: few; j_call: TRBJ2-5; cdr3_aa: ASSDCLGSSRIAGEETQY
v_call: TRBV3-1; clone_size: .; j_call: TRBJ2-3; cdr3_aa: ASSQDVGLAADTQY
v_call: TRBV14; clone_size: .; j_call: TRBJ2-5; cdr3_aa: ASSRPGWVETQY
v_call: TRBV6-1; clone_size: .; j_call: TRBJ1-2; cdr3_aa: ASAGTLTLSYGYT
v_call: TRBV5-1; clone_size: .; j_call: TRBJ2-5; cdr3_aa: ASSLGLGLQQATQY
v_call: TRBV7-3; clone_size: .; j_call: TRBJ2-1; cdr3_aa: ASSRAPRGGEQF
v_call: TRBV4-3; clone_size: .; j_call: TRBJ2-7; cdr3_aa: ASSVGLAEFSYEQY
v_call: TRBV7-2; clone_size: .; j_call: TRBJ1-2; cdr3_aa: ASSPGTGHDGYT
v_call: TRBV7-2; clone_size: .; j_call: TRBJ2-3; cdr3_aa: AGSRRQGGQY
v_call: TRBV7-9; clone_size: few; j_call: TRBJ2-1; cdr3_aa: ASSYWTGVNEQF
v_call: TRBV6-5; clone_size: once; j_call: TRBJ1-5; cdr3_aa: ASSYGTGKDQPQH
v_call: TRBV15; clone_size: .; j_call: TRBJ1-1; cdr3_aa: ATSGTENTEAF
v_call: TRBV5-1; clone_size: .; j_call: TRBJ2-2; cdr3_aa: ASGRDTGELF
v_call: TRBV20-1; clone_size: .; j_call: .; cdr3_aa: SATGFPSLAKNIQY
v_call: TRBV7-2; clone_size: many; j_call: TRBJ1-2; cdr3_aa: ASSLASYGYT
v_call: TRBV6-2/TRBV6-3; clone_size: .; j_call: TRBJ1-6; cdr3_aa: ASSFSQGGNSPLH
v_call: TRBV7-2; clone_size: .; j_call: TRBJ2-7; cdr3_aa: ASSGQGTGQY
v_call: TRBV20-1; clone_size: .; j_call: TRBJ2-7; cdr3_aa: SARDSGPGLAGTYEQY
v_call: TRBV10-3; clone_size: .; j_call: TRBJ1-2; cdr3_aa: AISTRDNANYGYT
v_call: TRBV4-3; clone_size: few; j_call: TRBJ2-5; cdr3_aa: ASSQWTGGRGETQY
v_call: TRBV10-3; clone_size: few; j_call: TRBJ2-7; cdr3_aa: AIKPGQGVSEQY
v_call: TRBV27; clone_size: .; j_call: TRBJ2-7; cdr3_aa: ASRAPHRPTLYEQY
v_call: TRBV6-2/TRBV6-3; clone_size: .; j_call: TRBJ2-4; cdr3_aa: ASSYSGGGGTKNIQY
v_call: TRBV20-1; clone_size: .; j_call: TRBJ1-2; cdr3_aa: SARILRWTGKVDGYT
v_call: TRBV11-2; clone_size: .; j_call: TRBJ1-6; cdr3_aa: ASSSSSQGLGSPLH
v_call: TRBV5-1; clone_size: .; j_call: TRBJ1-6; cdr3_aa: ASSTGGNNSPLH
v_call: TRBV7-2; clone_size: .; j_call: TRBJ2-5; cdr3_aa: ASSLDRGGETQN
v_call: TRBV6-1; clone_size: .; j_call: TRBJ2-3; cdr3_aa: ASSDVGRGTDMQY
v_call: TRBV3-1; clone_size: .; j_call: TRBJ2-3; cdr3_aa: ASRRTSGEYTQY
v_call: TRBV29-1; clone_size: .; j_call: TRBJ2-6; cdr3_aa: SVRDRGKGANVQT